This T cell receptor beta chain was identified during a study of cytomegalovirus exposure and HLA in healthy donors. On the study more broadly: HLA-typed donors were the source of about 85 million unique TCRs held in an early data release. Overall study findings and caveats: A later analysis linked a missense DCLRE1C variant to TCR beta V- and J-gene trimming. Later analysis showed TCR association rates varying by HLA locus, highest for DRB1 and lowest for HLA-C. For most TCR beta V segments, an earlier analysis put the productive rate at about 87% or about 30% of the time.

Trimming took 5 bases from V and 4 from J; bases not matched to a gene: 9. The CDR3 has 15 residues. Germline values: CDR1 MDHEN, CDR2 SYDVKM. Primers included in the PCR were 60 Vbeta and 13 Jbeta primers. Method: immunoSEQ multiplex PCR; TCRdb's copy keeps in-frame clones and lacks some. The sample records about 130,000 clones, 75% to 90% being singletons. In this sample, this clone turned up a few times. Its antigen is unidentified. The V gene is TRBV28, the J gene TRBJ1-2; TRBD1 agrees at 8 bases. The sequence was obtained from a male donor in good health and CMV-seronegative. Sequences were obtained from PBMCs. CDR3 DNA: TGTGCCAGCAGTATCCCTCAGGGGGCCTTCTATGGCTACACCTTC. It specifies CASSIPQGAFYGYTF.